One sample yielded the 19 T cell receptor beta chains listed below, sequenced in a study of CD4 T cells in relation to SARS-CoV-2 and coronaviruses. Sequencing was performed with immunoSEQ multiplex PCR; in TCRdb, only in-frame clones are kept and a portion is missing. Here the sample spans some 32,000 clones, 65% to 80% being singletons. The antigens these receptors bind are not known. Source material: memory CD4+ T cells from PBMCs, cultured in vitro. Receptors were obtained from an adult with COVID-19.

This chain uses TRBV28 with TRBJ2-3; D gene uncertain. V was cut by 3 bases and J by 0 bases, with 10 bases left in between. The V gene's germline CDR1 is MDHEN and CDR2 SYDVKM. CDR3 length: 15 residues. The CDR3 nucleotides are TGTGCCAGCAGTTTCTGGGCAACTAGCACAGATACGCAGTATTTT. This encodes CASSFWATSTDTQYF.

The chain recombines TRBV20-1 with TRBJ2-7, with D hard to call. Per germline, CDR1 DFQATT and CDR2 SNEGSKA (reference sequence). Trimming pared 0 bases from V and 9 bases from J, leaving 9 bases between. CDR3 length: 11 amino acids. In DNA form, the CDR3 reads TGCAGTGCTAGAGACAGGAACATGCAGTACTTC. Translation: CSARDRNMQYF.

This chain joins TRBV18 and TRBJ1-2; 10 bases agree with TRBD1. The ends lost 2 bases at V and 6 bases at J; junction bases unmatched: 12. The length of the CDR3 is 17 residues. Germline CDR1 is KGHSH and CDR2 is LQKENI. The CDR3 here is CASSPNSGQGVVNGYTF. The DNA of the CDR3 is TGTGCCAGCTCACCAAATTCTGGACAGGGGGTTGTTAATGGCTACACCTTC.

The gene calls are TRBV2 and TRBJ2-7; TRBD1 agrees at 10 bases. This CDR3 is 14 amino acids long. V lost 7 bases and J lost 6; bases outside the gene matches: 9. Germline assignment: CDR1 SNHLY and CDR2 FYNNEI. In nucleotides, the CDR3 is TGTGCCAGCACTCTTCGGGACAGGGGACGCGAGCAGTACTTC. Translating gives CASTLRDRGREQYF.

The V and J genes are TRBV2 and TRBJ1-4; D remains ambiguous. Germline CDR1 SNHLY, CDR2 FYNNEI. The CDR3 spans 13 residues. Trimming removed 8 bases at V and 1 base at J, with 8 bases between. The chain's CDR3 is CASSARTNEKLFF. The CDR3 bases are TGTGCCAGCTCGGCCAGAACTAATGAAAAACTGTTTTTT. The whole variable domain, filled in from reference TRBV2 and TRBJ1-4, reads EPEVTQTPSHQVTQMGQEVILRCVPISNHLYFYWYRQILGQKVEFLVSFYNNEISEKSEIFDDQFSVERPDGSNFTLKIRSTKLEDSAMYFCASSARTNEKLFFGSGTQLSVL.

This clone showed up just a few times. The CDR3 coding sequence is TGTGCCAGCAGCGTAGGTCGAGTTTCCGGGGAGCTGTTTTTT. Translated, it gives CASSVGRVSGELFF. This chain joins TRBV9 and TRBJ2-2; D is undetermined. CDR3 length: 14 residues. Trimming took off 0 bases at V and 6 bases at J, with 9 bases between the two ends. Germline CDR1 reads SGDLS; CDR2 reads YYNGEE.

This chain uses TRBV20-1 with TRBJ2-7; D gene uncertain. Germline V lookup: CDR1 DFQATT, CDR2 SNEGSKA (reference sequence). V was trimmed by 6 bases and J by 11 bases, leaving 8 bases between them. The CDR3 is made up of 8 amino acids. The CDR3 spells CSASPKYF. The CDR3 DNA sequence: TGCAGTGCCAGCCCCAAGTACTTC.

The CDR3 is CASSSGGSSYTDTQYF. The CDR3 DNA reads TGCGCCAGCAGCTCGGGCGGCAGTTCCTATACAGATACGCAGTATTTT. The J gene is TRBJ2-3, the V gene TRBV5-1; no definite D call. Looked up from germline, CDR1 is SGHRS and CDR2 is YFSETQ. The CDR3 is 16 amino acids. Trimming cost V 3 bases and J 3 bases, with 17 bases left between them.

Points on this clone: Sequence at one end of the junction differs from germline and may be a read error. This chain links TRBV5-1 with TRBJ2-2, with TRBD2 as a possible D gene (6 bases). Germline V CDR1 and CDR2: SGHRS, YFSETQ. The CDR3 is made up of 14 amino acids. CDR3 region: CASTLEGFWGELFF. The CDR3, as DNA: TGCGCCAGCACCTTGGAGGGATTCTGGGGGGAGCTGTTTTTT.

This chain connects TRBV10-3 to TRBJ2-1; D is possibly TRBD1 or TRBD2 (7 bases each). CDR1 ENHRY and CDR2 SYGVKD come from the germline V gene. With 4 bases removed from V and 5 bases from J, the gap between germline ends came to 18 bases. The CDR3 totals 16 residues. CDR3 DNA: TGTGCCATCAGTGGACAGGGAGGGATACGGGACAATGAGCAGTTCTTC. It codes for CAISGQGGIRDNEQFF.

This chain links TRBV7-9 with TRBJ2-3; D uncertain. The length of the CDR3 is 14 residues. Germline assignment: CDR1 SEHNR and CDR2 FQNEAQ (reference sequence). The V gene lost 5 bases and the J gene lost 4 bases, with 13 bases spanning the gap. CDR3 protein: CASSPSSRADTQYF. Written as DNA, the CDR3 is TGTGCCAGCAGCCCTAGTAGTCGAGCAGATACGCAGTATTTT.

This clone was recorded once. The chain recombines TRBV4-1 with TRBJ2-5; D perhaps matches TRBD1 (5 bases). This CDR3 has 17 amino acids. Germline lookup yields CDR1 MGHRA and CDR2 YSYEKL. The germline V and J ends were trimmed by 3 bases and 5 bases, with 22 bases remaining between them. The DNA for the CDR3 is TGCGCCAGCAGCCAGTGGGGAACAGGCCTTTTCGACGAGACCCAGTACTTC. This codes for CASSQWGTGLFDETQYF.

This clone was detected only a few times. An end of the junction does not agree with germline; a read error may underlie this. The chain employs TRBV7-7 and TRBJ2-7; D is undetermined. From germline, CDR1 is SSHAT and CDR2 FNYEAQ (reference sequence). The CDR3 totals 13 residues. This CDR3 is CASSLSISNEQYF. CDR3 nucleotide sequence: TGTGCTAGCAGCTTATCCATCTCTAACGAGCAGTACTTC.

The chain uses TRBV28 and TRBJ1-6; D not certain. CDR3 length equals 14 residues. V was pared by 6 bases and J by 6 bases, with 12 bases between. Per the germline V gene, CDR1 is MDHEN and CDR2 is SYDVKM. CDR3 sequence: CASSPPGPNSPLHF. The CDR3 DNA follows: TGTGCCAGCAGCCCGCCGGGTCCTAATTCACCCCTCCACTTT.

The CDR3 region has the DNA TGTGCCAGCTATAGAGGGGCCGGAGATACGCAGTATTTT. Protein product: CASYRGAGDTQYF. The J gene is TRBJ2-3, the V gene TRBV6-6, with D perhaps TRBD1 or TRBD2 (5 bases each). Germline V gene sequence: CDR1 MNHNY, CDR2 SVGAGI (reference sequence). Trimming removed 8 bases at V and 5 bases at J, with 14 bases between. The CDR3 is 13 amino acids.

This chain joins TRBV11-1 and TRBJ1-2; 9 bases map to TRBD1. Germline lookup yields CDR1 SGHAT and CDR2 FQDESV (reference sequence). V shed 5 bases, J shed 2 bases, and the junction held 6 bases outside the gene matches. The CDR3 runs to 15 residues. CDR3 loop: CASSPYGQGNYGYTF. CDR3 nucleotides: TGTGCCAGCAGCCCCTACGGACAGGGGAACTATGGCTACACCTTC.

The chain carries TRBV4-1 and TRBJ2-3; no clear D. Germline V lookup: CDR1 MGHRA, CDR2 YSYEKL. V was pared by 2 bases and J by 13 bases, with 10 bases between. The CDR3 sequence is 11 residues long. In DNA form, the CDR3 reads TGCGCCAGCAGCCAATCCTACCACAAGTATTTT. This gives the protein CASSQSYHKYF.

The CDR3: CASSEQIADTQYF. DNA for the CDR3: TGTGCCAGCAGTGAACAAATAGCCGATACGCAGTATTTT. The V gene is TRBV25-1, the J gene TRBJ2-3; D is unresolved. The CDR3 has 13 residues. Germline V gives CDR1 MGHDK, CDR2 SYGVNS. The V gene lost 2 bases and the J gene lost 6 bases, with 9 bases spanning the gap.

The chain has TRBV14 and TRBJ2-3, with 9 bases fitting TRBD1. The V and J ends lost 0 bases and 3 bases, in that order; junction bases with no gene match: 7. In germline, CDR1 is SGHDN, CDR2 FVKESK. The CDR3 runs to 17 residues. CDR3 DNA: TGTGCCAGCAGCCAAGATCTGCTCGGGACAGGGACAGATACGCAGTATTTT. Translating gives CASSQDLLGTGTDTQYF.